This TCR beta chain is drawn from a study of shared clonotypes between healthy human individuals. Points from the study as a whole: It was only blood that was sampled, and tissue repertoires likely differ.

Naive CD8 cells comprised CD45RO-negative, CCR7-positively selected cells, excluding terminally differentiated effector memory CD45RA+ cells. This table comes from immunoSEQ multiplex PCR, and its TCRdb copy is limited to in-frame clones, with some not included. Of roughly 550,000 clones listed, 95% are singletons. On this clone itself: The antigen is not known.

The CDR3 spans 14 residues. Trimming pared 6 bases from V and 2 bases from J, leaving 14 bases between. Germline lookup yields CDR1 PRHDT and CDR2 FYEKMQ (reference sequence). The rearrangement links TRBV13 to TRBJ2-7; D may match TRBD1 or TRBD2 (5 bases each). The specimen was naive CD8+ T cells sorted from blood. This sequence was found in a woman aged 30 to 39 in good health. The CDR3 region is CASSPAGATYEQYF. In DNA, the CDR3 is TGTGCCAGCAGTCCCGCCGGGGCCACCTACGAGCAGTACTTC. The entire variable domain, with the rest obtained from reference TRBV13 and TRBJ2-7, is as follows: AAGVIQSPRHLIKEKRETATLKCYPIPRHDTVYWYQQGPGQDPQFLISFYEKMQSDKGSIPDRFSAQQFSDYHSELNMSSLELGDSALYFCASSPAGATYEQYFGPGTRLTVT.